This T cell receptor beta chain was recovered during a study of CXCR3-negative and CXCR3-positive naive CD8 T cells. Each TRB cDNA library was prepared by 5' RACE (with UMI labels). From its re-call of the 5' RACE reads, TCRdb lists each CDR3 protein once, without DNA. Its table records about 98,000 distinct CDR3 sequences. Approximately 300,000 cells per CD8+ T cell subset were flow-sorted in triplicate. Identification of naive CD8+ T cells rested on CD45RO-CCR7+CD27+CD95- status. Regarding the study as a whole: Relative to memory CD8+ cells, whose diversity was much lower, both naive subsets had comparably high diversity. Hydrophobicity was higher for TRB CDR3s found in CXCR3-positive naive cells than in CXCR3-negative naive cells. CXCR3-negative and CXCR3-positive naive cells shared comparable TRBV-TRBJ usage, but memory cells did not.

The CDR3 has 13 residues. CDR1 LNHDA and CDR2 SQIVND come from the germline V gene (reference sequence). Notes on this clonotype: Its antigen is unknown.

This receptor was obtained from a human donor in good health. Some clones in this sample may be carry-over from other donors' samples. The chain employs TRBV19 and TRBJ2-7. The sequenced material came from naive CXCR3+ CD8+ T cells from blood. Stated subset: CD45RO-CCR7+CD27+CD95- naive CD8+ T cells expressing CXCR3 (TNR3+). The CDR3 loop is CASSLEGYHEQYF.